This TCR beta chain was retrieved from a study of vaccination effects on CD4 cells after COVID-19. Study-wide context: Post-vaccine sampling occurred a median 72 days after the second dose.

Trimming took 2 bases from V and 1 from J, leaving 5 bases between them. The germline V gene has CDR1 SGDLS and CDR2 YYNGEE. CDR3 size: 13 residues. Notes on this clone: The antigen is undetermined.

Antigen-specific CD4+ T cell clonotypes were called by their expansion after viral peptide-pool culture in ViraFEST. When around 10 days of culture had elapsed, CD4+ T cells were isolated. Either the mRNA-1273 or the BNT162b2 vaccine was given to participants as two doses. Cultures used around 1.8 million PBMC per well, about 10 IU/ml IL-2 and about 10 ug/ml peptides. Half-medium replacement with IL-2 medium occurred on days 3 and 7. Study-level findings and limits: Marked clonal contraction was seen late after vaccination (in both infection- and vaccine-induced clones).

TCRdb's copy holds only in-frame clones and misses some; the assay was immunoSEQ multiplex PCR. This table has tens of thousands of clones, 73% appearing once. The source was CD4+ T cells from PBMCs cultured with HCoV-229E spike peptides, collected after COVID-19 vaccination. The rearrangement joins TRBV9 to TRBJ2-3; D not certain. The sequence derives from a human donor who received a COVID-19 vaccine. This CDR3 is CASSVVRTDTQYF. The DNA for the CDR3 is TGTGCCAGCAGCGTTGTTCGCACAGATACGCAGTATTTT. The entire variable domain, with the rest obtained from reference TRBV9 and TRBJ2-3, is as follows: DSGVTQTPKHLITATGQRVTLRCSPRSGDLSVYWYQQSLDQGLQFLIQYYNGEERAKGNILERFSAQQFPDLHSELNLSSLELGDSALYFCASSVVRTDTQYFGPGTRLTVL.